This T cell receptor (beta chain) was observed in a study of glioma-infiltrating T cells. Germline values: CDR1 GTSNPN, CDR2 SVGIG (reference sequence). This CDR3 region has 12 residues. J was trimmed by 2 bases and V by 5 bases; bases with no gene match: 2. Remarks on this clonotype: Its specificity is unknown.

The iRepertoire nested amplicon-rescue multiplex PCR amplified TCR alpha and beta CDR3s from RNA. Via MiXCR, TCRdb re-called the multiplex PCR reads, giving one row per CDR3 protein. The profile shows around 180,000 distinct CDR3 sequences, about 40% of them singletons. Study-level findings and limits: Above-expected tissue-blood divergence occurred in all gliomas, most in low-grade ones.

The sequenced material came from glioma tissue, nonneoplastic brain tissue, or PBMCs (not recorded which). This rearrangement joins TRBV30 to TRBJ2-5, with 7 bases that match TRBD1. The source of this sequence is a human donor with low-grade glioma or glioblastoma, undergoing nonglioma brain surgery, or in good health (not recorded which). The CDR3 DNA reads TGTGCCTGGGGCAGGGGGCAAGAGACCCAGTACTTC. The encoded protein is CAWGRGQETQYF. Full variable domain (rest looked up from reference TRBV30 and TRBJ2-5): SQTIHQWPATLVQPVGSPLSLECTVEGTSNPNLYWYRQAAGRGLQLLFYSVGIGQISSEVPQNLSASRPQDRQFILSSKKLLLSDSGFYLCAWGRGQETQYFGPGTRLLVL.